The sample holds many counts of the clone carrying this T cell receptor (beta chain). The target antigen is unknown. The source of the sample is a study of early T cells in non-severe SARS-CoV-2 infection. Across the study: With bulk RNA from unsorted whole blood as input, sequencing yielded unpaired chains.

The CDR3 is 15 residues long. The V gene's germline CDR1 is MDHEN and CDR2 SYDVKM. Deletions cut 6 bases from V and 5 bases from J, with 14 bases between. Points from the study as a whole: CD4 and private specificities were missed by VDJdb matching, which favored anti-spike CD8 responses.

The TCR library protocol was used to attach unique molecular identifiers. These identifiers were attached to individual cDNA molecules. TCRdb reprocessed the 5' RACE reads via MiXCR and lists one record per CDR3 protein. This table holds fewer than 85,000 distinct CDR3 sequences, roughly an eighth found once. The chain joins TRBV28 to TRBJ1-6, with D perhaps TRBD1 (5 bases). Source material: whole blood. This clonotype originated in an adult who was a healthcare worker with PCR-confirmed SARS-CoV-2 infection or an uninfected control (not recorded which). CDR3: CASSVLGGDNSPLHF. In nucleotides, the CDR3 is TGTGCCAGCAGCGTGCTGGGAGGGGATAATTCACCCCTCCACTTT.